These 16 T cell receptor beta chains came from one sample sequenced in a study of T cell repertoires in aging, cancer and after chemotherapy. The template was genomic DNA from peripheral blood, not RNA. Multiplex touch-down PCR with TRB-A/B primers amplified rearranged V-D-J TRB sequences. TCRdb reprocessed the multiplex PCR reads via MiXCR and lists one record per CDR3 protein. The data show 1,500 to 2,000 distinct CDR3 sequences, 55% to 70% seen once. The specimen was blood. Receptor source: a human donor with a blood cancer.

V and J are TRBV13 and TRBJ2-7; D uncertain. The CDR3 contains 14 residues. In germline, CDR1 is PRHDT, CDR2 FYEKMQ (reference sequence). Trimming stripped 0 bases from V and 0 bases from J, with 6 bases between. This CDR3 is CASSLGRSSYEQYF. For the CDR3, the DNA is TGTGCCAGCAGCTTAGGACGGAGCTCCTACGAGCAGTACTTC.

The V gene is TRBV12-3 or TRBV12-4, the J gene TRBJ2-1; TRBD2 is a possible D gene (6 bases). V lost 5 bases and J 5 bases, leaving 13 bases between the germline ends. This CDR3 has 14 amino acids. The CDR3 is CASSPWGLNNEQFF. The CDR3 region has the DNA TGTGCCAGCAGTCCTTGGGGACTCAACAATGAGCAGTTCTTC.

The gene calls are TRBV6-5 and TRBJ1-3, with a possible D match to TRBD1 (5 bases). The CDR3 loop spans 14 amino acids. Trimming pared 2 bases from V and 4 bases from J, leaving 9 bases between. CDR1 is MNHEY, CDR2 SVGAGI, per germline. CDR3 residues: CASSYDSKGNTIYF. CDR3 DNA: TGTGCCAGCAGTTACGACAGTAAGGGAAACACCATATATTTT.

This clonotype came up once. Here the CDR3 DNA reads TGTGCCTGGACCCTGGGGCGTATAGCTGAAGCTTTCTTT. This sequence encodes CAWTLGRIAEAFF. J is TRBJ1-1 and V is TRBV30; maybe TRBD1 (5 bases). The ends were cut back, 4 bases at V and 6 bases at J, with 15 bases in the middle. CDR1 is GTSNPN and CDR2 is SVGIG in the germline V gene (reference sequence). The CDR3 runs 13 residues.

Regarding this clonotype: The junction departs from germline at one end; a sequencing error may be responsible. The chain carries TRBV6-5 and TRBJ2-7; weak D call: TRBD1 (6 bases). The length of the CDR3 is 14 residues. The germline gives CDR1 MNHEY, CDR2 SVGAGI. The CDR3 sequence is CASSFQGKGNEEYF. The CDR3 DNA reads TGTGCCAGCAGTTTTCAGGGGAAAGGAAACGAGGAGTACTTC.

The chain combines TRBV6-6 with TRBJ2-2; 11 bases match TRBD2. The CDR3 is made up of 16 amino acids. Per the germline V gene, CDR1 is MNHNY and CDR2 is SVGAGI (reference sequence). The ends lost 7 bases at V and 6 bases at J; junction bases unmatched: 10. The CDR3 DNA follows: TGTGCCAGCAAGAAACTAGCGGGAGTTGTCGCCGGGGAGCTGTTTTTT. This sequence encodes CASKKLAGVVAGELFF.

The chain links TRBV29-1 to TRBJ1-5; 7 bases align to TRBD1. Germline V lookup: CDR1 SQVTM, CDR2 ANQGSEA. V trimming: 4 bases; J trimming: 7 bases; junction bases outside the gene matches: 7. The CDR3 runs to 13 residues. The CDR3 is CSVATGADQPQHF. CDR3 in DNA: TGCAGCGTTGCCACAGGGGCGGACCAGCCCCAGCATTTT.

The DNA for the CDR3 is TGTGCCAGTAGTACGGACACAACAACTAATGAAAAACTGTTTTTT. Translation: CASSTDTTTNEKLFF. This chain uses TRBV19 with TRBJ1-4; tentatively, D is TRBD1 (5 bases). Germline lookup yields CDR1 LNHDA and CDR2 SQIVND (reference sequence). Trimming took 4 bases from V and 0 from J, leaving 9 bases between them. This CDR3 region has 15 residues.

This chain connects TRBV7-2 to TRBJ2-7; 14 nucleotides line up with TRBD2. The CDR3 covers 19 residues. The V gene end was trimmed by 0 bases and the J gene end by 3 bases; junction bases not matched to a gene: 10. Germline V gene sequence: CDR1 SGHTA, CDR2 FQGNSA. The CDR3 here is CASSLALGLAGVTYYEQYF. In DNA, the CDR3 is TGTGCCAGCAGCTTAGCACTGGGACTAGCGGGAGTAACCTACTACGAGCAGTACTTC.

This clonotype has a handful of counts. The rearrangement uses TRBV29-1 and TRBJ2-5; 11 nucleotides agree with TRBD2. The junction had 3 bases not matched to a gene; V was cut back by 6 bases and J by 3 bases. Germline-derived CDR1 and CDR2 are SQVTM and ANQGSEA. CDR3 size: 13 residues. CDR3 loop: CSVGTSGKETQYF. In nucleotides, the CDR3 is TGCAGCGTGGGGACTAGCGGAAAAGAGACCCAGTACTTC.

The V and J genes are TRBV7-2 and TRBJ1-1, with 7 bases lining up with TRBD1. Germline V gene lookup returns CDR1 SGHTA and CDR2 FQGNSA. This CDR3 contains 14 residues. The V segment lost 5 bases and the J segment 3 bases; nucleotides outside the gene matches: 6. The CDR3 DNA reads TGTGCCAGCAGCAGGGGACAGATAGACACTGAAGCTTTCTTT. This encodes CASSRGQIDTEAFF.

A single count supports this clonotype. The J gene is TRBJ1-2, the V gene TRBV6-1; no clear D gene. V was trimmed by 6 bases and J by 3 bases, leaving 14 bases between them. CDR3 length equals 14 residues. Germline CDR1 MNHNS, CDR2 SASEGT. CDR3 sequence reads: CASRAAGSDYGYTF. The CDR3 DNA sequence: TGTGCCAGCAGAGCAGCGGGGTCGGACTATGGCTACACCTTC.

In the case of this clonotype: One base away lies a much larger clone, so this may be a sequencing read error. CDR3 region: CSVVLESDEQYF. The CDR3 bases are TGCAGCGTGGTCCTGGAGTCGGACGAGCAGTACTTC. The V call is TRBV29-1, the J call TRBJ2-7, with no clear D. V lost 6 bases to trimming and J lost 5 bases, with 14 bases between them. The germline CDR1 and CDR2 sequences are SQVTM and ANQGSEA. This CDR3 comprises 12 residues.

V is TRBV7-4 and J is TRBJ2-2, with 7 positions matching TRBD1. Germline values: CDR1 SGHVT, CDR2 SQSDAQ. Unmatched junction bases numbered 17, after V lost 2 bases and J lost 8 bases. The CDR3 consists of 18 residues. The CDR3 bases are TGTGCCAGCAGCTTACAGGCGATCGACAGGGTTAAAACGGGGGAGCTGTTTTTT. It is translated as CASSLQAIDRVKTGELFF.

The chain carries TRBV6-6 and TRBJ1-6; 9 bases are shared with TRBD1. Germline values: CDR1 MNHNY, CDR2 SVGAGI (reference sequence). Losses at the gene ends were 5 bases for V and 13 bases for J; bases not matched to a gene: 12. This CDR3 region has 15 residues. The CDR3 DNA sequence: TGTGCCAGCAGTGGCCGGGACAGGGTTACCGTCCCCCTCCACTTT. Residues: CASSGRDRVTVPLHF.

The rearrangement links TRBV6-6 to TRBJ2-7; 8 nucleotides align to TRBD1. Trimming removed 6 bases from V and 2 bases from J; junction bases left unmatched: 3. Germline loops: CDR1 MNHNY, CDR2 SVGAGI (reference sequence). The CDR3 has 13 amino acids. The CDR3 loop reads CASRPGQAYEQYF. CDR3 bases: TGTGCCAGCAGGCCGGGACAGGCCTACGAGCAGTACTTC.